The rows below give T cell receptor beta chains drawn from one sample of a study of blood T cell repertoires in COVID-19. Clones were read by immunoSEQ multiplex PCR, and TCRdb kept only the in-frame ones, dropping some. The sample lists approximately 200,000 clones, around nine tenths seen once, with 1.5% in the top ten. Sequencing was carried out using peripheral blood. The receptor source for this set is a man between 18 and 35 years old with active or convalescent COVID-19. Both conserved end residues are part of each CDR3. The order of the fields is V gene, clone size, J gene, D gene, CDR3 DNA, CDR3 protein. D genes are given only for firm matches. The size of a clone is reported for some rows only, either as once, few or many, or as a class for expanded clones.

v_gene: TRBV6-6
abundance: .
j_gene: TRBJ2-7
d_gene: TRBD1
CDR3nt: TGTGCCAGCAGTTACGGGGACAGGGGGGCAGAGCAGTACTTC
CDR3aa: CASSYGDRGAEQYF

v_gene: TRBV9
abundance: .
j_gene: TRBJ2-3
d_gene: TRBD2
CDR3nt: TGTGCCAGCAGCATAAGCCTAACTAGCGGGAGGAACACAGATACGCAGTATTTT
CDR3aa: CASSISLTSGRNTDTQYF

v_gene: TRBV18
abundance: .
j_gene: TRBJ1-6
d_gene: TRBD1
CDR3nt: TGTGCCAGCTCACCACGGGGTTCCGGGACAGGGGGTAATTCACCCCTCCACTTT
CDR3aa: CASSPRGSGTGGNSPLHF

v_gene: TRBV7-2
abundance: once
j_gene: TRBJ1-3
d_gene: TRBD1
CDR3nt: TGTGCCAGCAGCTTACCCGCAGGGGGCTCTGGAAACACCATATATTTT
CDR3aa: CASSLPAGGSGNTIYF

v_gene: TRBV10-1
abundance: few
j_gene: TRBJ2-2
d_gene: TRBD1
CDR3nt: TGCGCCAGCAGTGACGGGACAGGGGACACCGGGGAGCTGTTTTTT
CDR3aa: CASSDGTGDTGELFF

v_gene: TRBV7-2
abundance: .
j_gene: TRBJ1-5
d_gene: .
CDR3nt: TGTGCCAGCAGCTTATCGGGCAGGGAATCCGGGCAGCCCCAGCATTTT
CDR3aa: CASSLSGRESGQPQHF

v_gene: TRBV5-4
abundance: .
j_gene: TRBJ2-5
d_gene: TRBD2
CDR3nt: TGTGCCAGCAGCTCCCTAGCGGGAGAGCAAGAGACCCAGTACTTC
CDR3aa: CASSSLAGEQETQYF

v_gene: TRBV7-2
abundance: .
j_gene: TRBJ2-7
d_gene: .
CDR3nt: TGTGCCAGCAGCTTAGGTAGGGCTAGCGTCTACGAGCAGTACTTC
CDR3aa: CASSLGRASVYEQYF

v_gene: TRBV24-1
abundance: .
j_gene: TRBJ1-5
d_gene: .
CDR3nt: TGTGCCACCAGTTCTCGGGGCAATCAGCCCCAGCATTTT
CDR3aa: CATSSRGNQPQHF

v_gene: TRBV4-2
abundance: .
j_gene: TRBJ2-1
d_gene: TRBD2
CDR3nt: TGTGCCAGCAGGCTACAAGGCGGGAGCTCCTACAATGAGCAGTTCTTC
CDR3aa: CASRLQGGSSYNEQFF

v_gene: TRBV7-9
abundance: .
j_gene: TRBJ2-7
d_gene: TRBD1
CDR3nt: TGTGCCAGCAACCGAGACAGGGGTAATCCCTACGAGCAGTACTTC
CDR3aa: CASNRDRGNPYEQYF

v_gene: TRBV6-1
abundance: .
j_gene: TRBJ2-2
d_gene: TRBD1
CDR3nt: TGTGCCAGCAGTGGTCGGACAGGGGGTTTAAGGACCGGGGAGCTGTTTTTT
CDR3aa: CASSGRTGGLRTGELFF

v_gene: TRBV27
abundance: many
j_gene: TRBJ1-1
d_gene: TRBD1
CDR3nt: TGTGCCAGCAACCGACAGGGCCCTAACACTGAAGCTTTCTTT
CDR3aa: CASNRQGPNTEAFF

v_gene: TRBV11-3
abundance: .
j_gene: TRBJ2-4
d_gene: .
CDR3nt: TGTGCCAGCAGCTTAGGTGGGCAGGGCAGGAACATTCAGTACTTC
CDR3aa: CASSLGGQGRNIQYF

v_gene: TRBV7-2
abundance: once
j_gene: TRBJ1-2
d_gene: .
CDR3nt: TGTGCCAGCAGCTTAGGAGGTACTTCGGGCTACACCTTC
CDR3aa: CASSLGGTSGYTF

v_gene: TRBV30
abundance: .
j_gene: TRBJ1-5
d_gene: .
CDR3nt: TGTGCCTGGGGGGACTTCGGGTCCCAGCATTTT
CDR3aa: CAWGDFGSQHF

v_gene: TRBV2
abundance: .
j_gene: TRBJ2-2
d_gene: .
CDR3nt: TGTGCCAGCAGCCCCGGGAGGGGGCGTAGGGAGCTGTTTTTT
CDR3aa: CASSPGRGRRELFF

v_gene: TRBV27
abundance: .
j_gene: TRBJ2-7
d_gene: .
CDR3nt: TGTGCCAGCAGTTTATCTTTTATCGGCTACGAGCAGTACTTC
CDR3aa: CASSLSFIGYEQYF

v_gene: TRBV7-9
abundance: .
j_gene: TRBJ2-2
d_gene: .
CDR3nt: TGTGCCAGCAGCTTGCGGCCCACAGGGCGTTTTGGGGACGGGGAGCTGTTTTTT
CDR3aa: CASSLRPTGRFGDGELFF

v_gene: TRBV25-1
abundance: .
j_gene: TRBJ2-1
d_gene: .
CDR3nt: TGTGCCAGCAGTGAGGCTCGCCTAATCGGGGAGGAGAGGGTGAAGTTCTTC
CDR3aa: CASSEARLIGEERVKFF

v_gene: TRBV5-1
abundance: .
j_gene: TRBJ1-1
d_gene: .
CDR3nt: TGCGCCAGCAGCTTGGAGCGGAACACTGAAGCTTTCTTT
CDR3aa: CASSLERNTEAFF

v_gene: TRBV7-3
abundance: .
j_gene: TRBJ2-1
d_gene: TRBD2
CDR3nt: TGTGCCAGCAGCCCTGCGGGGAGACTAAGCGGGGATGAGCAGTTCTTC
CDR3aa: CASSPAGRLSGDEQFF

v_gene: TRBV6-4
abundance: .
j_gene: TRBJ2-1
d_gene: TRBD1
CDR3nt: TGTGCCAGCAGTGAGCCCCAAATTCCGGGACAGGGCACCAATGAGCAGTTCTTC
CDR3aa: CASSEPQIPGQGTNEQFF

v_gene: TRBV5-4
abundance: .
j_gene: TRBJ2-2
d_gene: TRBD2
CDR3nt: TGTGCCAGCAGCTCGGGACTAGCCAAGAACACCGGGGAGCTGTTTTTT
CDR3aa: CASSSGLAKNTGELFF

v_gene: TRBV4-1
abundance: .
j_gene: TRBJ1-4
d_gene: TRBD1
CDR3nt: TGCGCCAGCAGCCAAGGGGGACAGGGGTGGGAAAAACTGTTTTTT
CDR3aa: CASSQGGQGWEKLFF

v_gene: TRBV9
abundance: .
j_gene: TRBJ1-3
d_gene: .
CDR3nt: TGTGCCAGCAGCGGCCGTTCAGGGTCTGGAAACACCATATATTTT
CDR3aa: CASSGRSGSGNTIYF